This T cell receptor beta chain originates from a study of vaccination effects on CD4 cells after COVID-19. Across the study: Participants completed two doses of the BNT162b2 or mRNA-1273 vaccine. Sample provision by two convalescent patients occurred 16 days and one week before vaccination. Study results and limitations: Most post-vaccine spike-reactive clones in convalescents were new, not infection-derived.

As concerns this clone: What it binds is unknown.

TCRdb's copy holds only in-frame clones and misses some; the assay was immunoSEQ multiplex PCR. Of under 25,000 clones listed, roughly four fifths are singletons. Expansion of antigen-specific CD4+ T cells with viral peptide pools was carried out by the ViraFEST assay before sequencing. Subsequent to roughly 9 days of culture, CD4+ T cells were isolated. The person had a PCR-confirmed SARS-CoV-2 infection during March to December 2020. Replacing half the medium with IL-2 medium was done on days 3 and 7. V lost 4 bases and J 11 bases, leaving 9 bases between the germline ends. This CDR3 spans 11 amino acids.

V is TRBV12-3 or TRBV12-4 and J is TRBJ2-4; D is perhaps TRBD1 (6 bases). This material consisted of CD4+ T cells from PBMCs cultured with a peptide pool, taken before COVID-19 vaccination. This TCR came from a human donor who had a prior SARS-CoV-2 infection. The CDR3 protein is CASSSTGFQYF. The CDR3 nucleotides are TGTGCCAGCAGTTCAACAGGGTTTCAGTACTTC.